Presented here are 26 T cell receptor beta chains from one specimen sequenced in a study of T cells after yellow fever vaccination. In TCRdb, the 5' RACE reads were re-called with MiXCR into one record per CDR3 protein. The profile covers 450,000 to 550,000 distinct CDR3 sequences, with just over 20% appearing a single time and 16% taken by the ten largest. The source material was PBMCs, sampled roughly 20 days after the first yellow fever vaccination. These receptors were taken from a man between 18 and 29 years old who received the YFV17D yellow fever vaccine.

This clonotype was detected only once. This could be a read error, since a much larger clone is one nucleotide away. V is TRBV7-3 and J is TRBJ1-1, with 9 bases identical to TRBD1. Trimming took 4 bases from V and 11 from J; bases not matched to a gene: 8. Germline CDR1 reads SGHTA; CDR2 reads FQGTGA. The length of the CDR3 is 13 residues. CDR3 coding DNA: TGTGCCAGCAGCTCAACACAGGGGGCCGGGGCTTTCTTT. It codes for CASSSTQGAGAFF.

This clonotype was counted at least ten times. Here the CDR3 DNA reads TGTGCCAGCAGTGTCGCGTCCGTGGCAGACCCATACAATGAGCAGTTCTTC. It specifies CASSVASVADPYNEQFF. J is TRBJ2-1 and V is TRBV6-2 or TRBV6-3; D not certain. With 5 bases removed from V and 4 bases from J, the gap between germline ends came to 21 bases. Germline CDR1 reads MNHEY; CDR2 reads SVGEGT. The CDR3 consists of 17 residues.

This clonotype occurred once. V gene TRBV4-1 combines with J gene TRBJ1-5; TRBD1 is a possible D gene (5 bases). Per the germline V gene, CDR1 is MGHRA and CDR2 is YSYEKL. The germline V and J ends were trimmed by 5 bases and 3 bases, with 14 bases remaining between them. The CDR3 consists of 15 residues. CDR3 region: CASSDGTLYNQPQHF. The CDR3 coding sequence is TGCGCCAGCAGCGACGGGACCCTGTACAATCAGCCCCAGCATTTT.

This clonotype was seen many times. This chain connects TRBV5-1 to TRBJ1-1; D call uncertain. Germline CDR1 reads SGHRS; CDR2 reads YFSETQ. Trimming stripped 4 bases from V and 2 bases from J, with 12 bases between. This CDR3 contains 14 residues. CDR3 bases: TGCGCCAGCAGCCCGCTGGGCGTTAACACTGAAGCTTTCTTT. Protein: CASSPLGVNTEAFF.

This clonotype was found once. The CDR3 DNA sequence: TGTGCCAGTATCGACCAAAGGGGCGGATATGAGCAGTTCTTC. Residues: CASIDQRGGYEQFF. The rearrangement joins TRBV11-2 to TRBJ2-1; TRBD1 is a possible D gene (5 bases). Germline V gene data show CDR1 as SGHAT and CDR2 as FQNNGV. The CDR3 loop spans 14 amino acids. Trimming removed 9 bases at V and 8 bases at J, with 20 bases between.

The DNA for the CDR3 is TGTGCCAGCAGCGTATACACAGGGGACTCCGGGGAGCTGTTTTTT. Its translation: CASSVYTGDSGELFF. The rearrangement joins TRBV9 to TRBJ2-2; tentative D call: TRBD1 (7 bases). In germline, CDR1 is SGDLS, CDR2 YYNGEE. The CDR3 contains 15 residues. V was clipped by 1 base and J by 6 bases, with 13 bases between them.

This clonotype was seen repeatedly, ten times or more. This chain links TRBV12-3 or TRBV12-4 with TRBJ1-1, with 8 bases identical to TRBD1. The CDR3 is 14 residues long. V lost 5 bases, J lost 2 bases, and 4 bases stayed unmatched. The CDR3 DNA follows: TGTGCCAGCAGTCAGGGGGCGCGAAACACTGAAGCTTTCTTT. This translates into CASSQGARNTEAFF.

This chain connects TRBV5-5 to TRBJ2-2; possible D gene TRBD2, 5 bases. The V end lost 3 bases, the J end lost 9 bases, and 12 bases lay between the germline ends. CDR1 SGHKS and CDR2 YYEKEE come from the germline V gene (reference sequence). The CDR3 loop spans 13 amino acids. As DNA, the CDR3 is TGTGCCAGCAGCTATACCCAGCGGCGGGAGCTGTTTTTT. Its translation is CASSYTQRRELFF. Supplemented by reference TRBV5-5 and TRBJ2-2, the full variable domain reads DAGVTQSPTHLIKTRGQQVTLRCSPISGHKSVSWYQQVLGQGPQFIFQYYEKEERGRGNFPDRFSARQFPNYSSELNVNALLLGDSALYLCASSYTQRRELFFGEGSRLTVL.

This clonotype was observed a handful of times. V is TRBV20-1 and J is TRBJ1-5; D perhaps matches TRBD1 (5 bases). Germline CDR1 is DFQATT and CDR2 is SNEGSKA (reference sequence). The CDR3 has 15 residues. V lost 0 bases, J lost 2 bases, and 11 bases lay in between. DNA of the CDR3: TGCAGTGCTAGAGAAGCTGGGGGGGGCAATCAGCCCCAGCATTTT. This encodes CSAREAGGGNQPQHF.

There are a few counts of this clonotype. J is TRBJ1-3 and V is TRBV12-3 or TRBV12-4; a possible D gene is TRBD1 (5 bases). V lost 6 bases to trimming and J lost 4 bases, with 13 bases between them. This CDR3 region has 14 residues. The DNA of the CDR3 is TGTGCCAGCAGCCTAAATCAGGGAGGAAACACCATATATTTT. Protein sequence: CASSLNQGGNTIYF.

This clonotype appeared a few times. The rearrangement uses TRBV5-1 and TRBJ2-2; D gene ambiguous. CDR3 size: 15 residues. Germline CDR1 reads SGHRS; CDR2 reads YFSETQ. V shed 3 bases and J shed 6 bases, with 15 bases lying between them. CDR3 coding DNA: TGCGCCAGCAGCTGGGTTCTAGGTTTCCCCGGGGAGCTGTTTTTT. Protein sequence: CASSWVLGFPGELFF.

The chain joins TRBV7-2 to TRBJ2-5, with D possibly TRBD1 on 6 matching bases. V gave up 6 bases and J gave up 5 bases, with 16 bases separating them. The CDR3 extends over 14 amino acids. In germline, CDR1 is SGHTA, CDR2 FQGNSA. As DNA, the CDR3 is TGTGCCAGCAGTCTAGGGGGTCGTGAGGAGACCCAGTACTTC. As protein: CASSLGGREETQYF.

This clonotype turned up a few times. This sequence joins TRBV10-3 and TRBJ1-6, with D perhaps TRBD1 (5 bases). The CDR3 extends over 13 amino acids. V lost 8 bases, J lost 7 bases, and 12 bases lay in between. The germline V gene encodes CDR1 ENHRY and CDR2 SYGVKD. The CDR3 nucleotides are TGTGCCATCGGGGACCGGTCGAATTCACCCCTCCACTTT. This gives the protein CAIGDRSNSPLHF.

The chain joins TRBV5-1 to TRBJ2-7, with D perhaps TRBD2 (5 bases). CDR3 length: 13 amino acids. Trimming pared 3 bases from V and 3 bases from J, leaving 10 bases between. Germline V gives CDR1 SGHRS, CDR2 YFSETQ. The CDR3 sequence is CASSYGEGYEQYF. In DNA form, the CDR3 reads TGCGCCAGCAGCTATGGAGAGGGCTACGAGCAGTACTTC.

The chain links TRBV5-1 to TRBJ1-1, with 8 bases matching TRBD1. Trimming cost V 9 bases and J 6 bases; bases outside gene matches: 10. This CDR3 comprises 13 residues. The V gene's germline CDR1 is SGHRS and CDR2 YFSETQ. CDR3 amino acids: CATSDRVGAEAFF. The CDR3 bases are TGCGCCACGTCGGACAGGGTGGGTGCTGAAGCTTTCTTT.

CDR3: CASSLSEAQQRYEQYF. The CDR3, as DNA: TGTGCCAGCAGCTTATCGGAGGCACAACAGCGCTACGAGCAGTACTTC. The chain carries TRBV7-9 and TRBJ2-7, with a tentative D call TRBD2 (5 bases). Between the trimmed V and J ends, which lost 2 bases and 3 bases, there was a span of 17 bases. Germline CDR1 and CDR2: SEHNR and FQNEAQ (reference sequence). The CDR3 loop spans 16 amino acids.

V and J are TRBV10-3 and TRBJ2-7; possible D gene TRBD2, 5 bases. Trimming pared 10 bases from V and 2 bases from J, leaving 18 bases between. From germline, CDR1 is ENHRY and CDR2 SYGVKD. This CDR3 comprises 14 residues. CDR3 loop: CATSGWLAPYEQYF. CDR3 DNA sequence: TGTGCCACTTCTGGGTGGCTAGCTCCCTACGAGCAGTACTTC.

This clonotype was detected only a few times. The V call is TRBV7-2, the J call TRBJ1-1; 10 nucleotides match TRBD1. Germline lookup yields CDR1 SGHTA and CDR2 FQGNSA. The CDR3 is made up of 14 amino acids. V lost 2 bases and J lost 4; bases outside the gene matches: 1. In DNA form, the CDR3 reads TGTGCCAGCAGCTTATGGGACAGGGGCACTGAAGCTTTCTTT. Translated: CASSLWDRGTEAFF.

This clonotype was recorded a few times. This chain connects TRBV12-3 or TRBV12-4 to TRBJ1-6, with 10 bases identical to TRBD1. The V and J ends lost 3 bases and 9 bases, in that order; junction bases with no gene match: 5. The CDR3 has 15 residues. The CDR3 here is CASSLLGTGASPLHF. CDR3 nucleotide sequence: TGTGCCAGCAGTTTGCTGGGGACAGGGGCTTCACCCCTCCACTTT.

The chain has TRBV7-6 and TRBJ2-3; 8 bases fit TRBD2. The V gene end was trimmed by 1 base and the J gene end by 2 bases; junction bases not matched to a gene: 5. CDR1 and CDR2 (germline): SGHVS, FNYEAQ. The CDR3 runs to 16 residues. The CDR3 region has the DNA TGTGCCAGCAGCTTAGGGGCGGGGGGCAACACAGATACGCAGTATTTT. This codes for CASSLGAGGNTDTQYF.

V usage is TRBV4-1 and J usage is TRBJ2-3; 7 bases map to TRBD2. The V gene's germline CDR1 is MGHRA and CDR2 YSYEKL. The CDR3 extends over 16 amino acids. J gave up 2 bases and V 2 bases, and 7 bases lay outside the gene matches. The DNA for the CDR3 is TGCGCCAGCAGCCAACCACCTAGCGGAATCACAGATACGCAGTATTTT. Translated: CASSQPPSGITDTQYF.

The chain employs TRBV20-1 and TRBJ2-5; tentatively, D is TRBD2 (6 bases). Germline-derived CDR1 and CDR2 are DFQATT and SNEGSKA (reference sequence). Between the trimmed V and J ends, which lost 1 base and 5 bases, there was a span of 14 bases. The CDR3 contains 14 residues. In DNA form, the CDR3 reads TGCAGTGCTAGAGCGAGGGGAGGTATGGAGACCCAGTACTTC. The encoded protein is CSARARGGMETQYF.

This clonotype was found a few times. The CDR3 reads CASSQGGSGYGYTF. The CDR3 bases are TGCGCCAGCAGCCAAGGGGGCAGTGGGTATGGCTACACCTTC. V usage is TRBV4-1 and J usage is TRBJ1-2; perhaps TRBD1 as D (5 bases). The CDR3 runs 14 residues. Between the trimmed V and J ends, which lost 1 base and 5 bases, there was a span of 11 bases. In germline, CDR1 is MGHRA, CDR2 YSYEKL.

This clonotype has just a few counts. A read error may account for a junction end that differs from germline. This chain joins TRBV23-1 and TRBJ2-2; 7 nucleotides agree with TRBD2. TRBV23-1 is reported as an ORF; its role is uncertain. This CDR3 is built from 16 residues. The CDR3 region is CASSQWEGRGTGELFF. The CDR3 nucleotides read TGCGCCAGTAGTCAATGGGAGGGGCGCGGCACCGGGGAGCTGTTTTTT.

This clonotype was counted many times. The chain joins TRBV6-4 to TRBJ2-3; TRBD2 might be the D (5 bases). The germline V gene encodes CDR1 MRHNA and CDR2 SNTAGT. Trimming took 2 bases from V and 3 from J, leaving 6 bases between them. The CDR3 contains 13 residues. CDR3 residues: CASSDRETDTQYF. The CDR3, as DNA: TGTGCCAGCAGTGACAGGGAGACAGATACGCAGTATTTT.

In its sample, this clonotype was seen a few times. The rearrangement links TRBV7-3 to TRBJ2-5; 9 bases are a match to TRBD1. Germline CDR1 reads SGHTA; CDR2 reads FQGTGA. There are 16 residues in the CDR3. Trimming cost V 6 bases and J 5 bases; bases outside gene matches: 13. The CDR3 region is CASSQTEQGATETQYF. The CDR3 coding sequence is TGTGCCAGCAGTCAGACCGAACAGGGGGCTACGGAGACCCAGTACTTC.